This T cell receptor (beta chain) was profiled in a study of CD8 T cells in Susac syndrome. The V end lost 6 bases, the J end lost 1 base, and 15 bases lay between the germline ends. Germline V CDR1 and CDR2: SQVTM, ANQGSEA. The length of the CDR3 is 14 residues. Random hexamers were used to reverse transcribe an amount of roughly 0.5 to 1 ug RNA. The immunoSEQ assay covered 54 Vbeta and 13 Jbeta segments for CDR3. TCRdb re-derived calls from the immunoSEQ multiplex PCR reads in MiXCR, one entry per CDR3 protein. This table has 150,000 to 250,000 distinct CDR3 sequences, 90% to 95% appearing once. This sequence was found in a human donor with multiple sclerosis. The chain carries TRBV29-1 and TRBJ1-1; possibly TRBD1 for D (5 bases). Sequences were obtained from CD4+ T cells from PBMCs. The CDR3 is CSVRVRVKNTEAFF. The DNA of the CDR3 is TGCAGCGTCAGAGTCAGGGTAAAGAACACTGAAGCTTTCTTT.